Presented here are 11 T cell receptor beta chains from one specimen sequenced in a study of human T cells and chemical hapten exposure. Noted time point: pre-sensitization, week 0. As to treatment: therapeutic diphenylcyclopropenone sensitization with weekly scalp DPC. TCRdb used MiXCR to reprocess the RACE reads, holding one entry per CDR3 protein. The table lists about 42,000 distinct CDR3 sequences, around 12% of them singletons, with over 5.5% in the top ten. The material sequenced was whole blood, taken in connection with sensitization to the hapten diphenylcyclopropenone (DPC). The receptors here all came from a woman aged 25 to 39 with alopecia areata. Some clones in this sample may be carry-over from other donors' samples.

The sample holds many counts of this clonotype. V usage is TRBV20-1 and J usage is TRBJ1-1, with 7 bases that match TRBD1. Germline values: CDR1 DFQATT, CDR2 SNEGSKA (reference sequence). The CDR3 runs 12 residues. The V segment lost 5 bases and the J segment 1 base; nucleotides outside the gene matches: 1. As DNA, the CDR3 is TGCAGTGCTTGGACAGGGAACACTGAAGCTTTCTTT. This gives the protein CSAWTGNTEAFF.

This clonotype is classed as large. V gene TRBV6-2 or TRBV6-3 combines with J gene TRBJ2-3; TRBD2 matches 10 bases. The CDR3 sequence is 16 residues long. The J segment lost 2 bases and the V segment lost 0 bases, leaving 2 bases of the junction unmatched. Per germline, CDR1 MNHEY and CDR2 SVGEGT. The DNA for the CDR3 is TGTGCCAGCAGTTACTCGGGACTAGCGTTCACAGATACGCAGTATTTT. Translating gives CASSYSGLAFTDTQYF.

This clonotype was counted only a few times. The V and J genes are TRBV6-2 or TRBV6-3 and TRBJ2-7; 7 nucleotides match TRBD2. V lost 2 bases, J lost 5 bases, and 9 bases stayed unmatched. CDR1 is MNHEY and CDR2 is SVGEGT in the germline V gene. The CDR3 loop spans 15 amino acids. CDR3 protein: CASSYGAGASHEQYF. In DNA form, the CDR3 reads TGTGCCAGCAGTTACGGGGCGGGAGCATCCCACGAGCAGTACTTC.

The V and J genes are TRBV7-6 and TRBJ2-3; D call uncertain. The CDR3 spans 14 residues. Trimming pared 6 bases from V and 7 bases from J, leaving 17 bases between. The V gene's germline CDR1 is SGHVS and CDR2 FNYEAQ. The CDR3 sequence: CASRDGRLGNTQYF. The CDR3 DNA reads as TGTGCCAGCAGGGACGGACGGTTGGGAAATACGCAGTATTTT.

This clonotype was counted at least ten times. The gene calls are TRBV28 and TRBJ2-7, with a possible D match to TRBD2 (7 bases). V was trimmed by 6 bases and J by 5 bases, leaving 20 bases between them. Germline lookup yields CDR1 MDHEN and CDR2 SYDVKM. CDR3 length: 15 amino acids. CDR3 nucleotide sequence: TGTGCCAGCAGCCCTCTGGGGGGGCGCGTCCACGAGCAGTACTTC. Translation gives CASSPLGGRVHEQYF.

This clonotype was recorded at least ten times. The chain carries TRBV7-2 and TRBJ1-1; 11 nucleotides align to TRBD1. The ends lost 5 bases at V and 11 bases at J; junction bases unmatched: 7. CDR1 and CDR2 from the germline V gene are SGHTA and FQGNSA. The CDR3 has 13 amino acids. The CDR3 sequence is CASSVDRGQTAFF. CDR3 DNA sequence: TGTGCCAGCAGCGTGGACAGGGGGCAGACGGCTTTCTTT. Variable domain in full (rest from reference TRBV7-2 and TRBJ1-1): GAGVSQSPSNKVTEKGKDVELRCDPISGHTALYWYRQSLGQGLEFLIYFQGNSAPDKSGLPSDRFSAERTGGSVSTLTIQRTQQEDSAVYLCASSVDRGQTAFFGQGTRLTVV.

The V and J genes are TRBV28 and TRBJ2-7; D gene ambiguous. Trimming pared 6 bases from V and 6 bases from J, leaving 15 bases between. CDR3 length: 13 residues. Germline-derived CDR1 and CDR2 are MDHEN and SYDVKM. As DNA, the CDR3 is TGTGCCAGCAGCTCGGCCCGGACCGTCGAGCAGTACTTC. Its protein is CASSSARTVEQYF.

The rearrangement joins TRBV20-1 to TRBJ1-5; TRBD1 is a possible D gene (5 bases). The germline CDR1 and CDR2 sequences are DFQATT and SNEGSKA (reference sequence). CDR3 length equals 15 residues. Trimming cost V 5 bases and J 0 bases, with 14 bases left between them. The CDR3 sequence: CSAQRQTYSNQPQHF. The CDR3 region has the DNA TGCAGTGCTCAGCGACAGACCTATAGCAATCAGCCCCAGCATTTT.

Ten or more counts support this clonotype. The chain is built from TRBV20-1 and TRBJ1-2; D is undetermined. Germline V gives CDR1 DFQATT, CDR2 SNEGSKA (reference sequence). Trimming stripped 6 bases from V and 6 bases from J, with 14 bases between. The CDR3 spans 12 residues. The CDR3 region has the DNA TGCAGTGCCCTAAAAGGGCCAGATGGCTACACCTTC. Translated, it gives CSALKGPDGYTF.

The chain joins TRBV11-2 to TRBJ2-1; 9 bases match TRBD2. CDR1 and CDR2 (germline): SGHAT, FQNNGV. The CDR3 spans 19 residues. Germline trimming cut 1 base from V and 7 bases from J; bases unmatched to any gene: 17. The CDR3 sequence is CASSLVVGSGSTKGNEQFF. In nucleotides, the CDR3 is TGTGCCAGCAGCTTAGTTGTAGGTAGCGGGAGCACAAAAGGGAATGAGCAGTTCTTC. The full variable domain, rest sourced from reference TRBV11-2 and TRBJ2-1, is EAGVAQSPRYKIIEKRQSVAFWCNPISGHATLYWYQQILGQGPKLLIQFQNNGVVDDSQLPKDRFSAERLKGVDSTLKIQPAKLEDSAVYLCASSLVVGSGSTKGNEQFFGPGTRLTVL.

In its sample, this clonotype was seen many times. This chain connects TRBV7-2 to TRBJ2-3; 15 bases agree with TRBD2. The V segment lost 5 bases and the J segment 0 bases; nucleotides outside the gene matches: 6. The CDR3 is made up of 18 amino acids. Germline-derived CDR1 and CDR2 are SGHTA and FQGNSA. DNA for the CDR3: TGTGCCAGCAGCCCCTTCGGGACTAGCGGGAGGAGCACAGATACGCAGTATTTT. It is translated as CASSPFGTSGRSTDTQYF.